This T cell receptor beta chain was captured in a study of T cells in Graves' hyperthyroidism and ophthalmopathy. Regarding the study as a whole: Blood held most thyroid clonotypes expanded above 0.001 frequency.

Calling Graves' hyperthyroidism stable meant ophthalmopathy did not progress within 18 months. The CDR3 length is 14 residues. Per the germline V gene, CDR1 is DFQATT and CDR2 is SNEGSKA (reference sequence). Between the trimmed V and J ends, which lost 4 bases and 1 base, there was a span of 13 bases. Details on this clonotype: Its specificity is unknown. This may come from a read error, since a much larger clone is one base off. In this CDR3 the conserved last residue, phenylalanine or tryptophan, is missing, so a read error is likely.

RNA transcripts provided the source from which TCR beta CDR3 regions were amplified. A set of HTBI primers served as the primers for a first-round RT-PCR of the TCR CDR3. TCRdb reanalysed the multiplex PCR reads using MiXCR and keeps one entry per CDR3 protein. The data hold 200,000 or so distinct CDR3 sequences, with around a sixth observed a single time. Source material: blood. The chain recombines TRBV20-1 with TRBJ2-5, with D possibly being TRBD1 (5 bases). This clonotype originated in a woman aged 45-60 years with Graves' hyperthyroidism. The CDR3 spells CSAIPGHPQETQYL. The CDR3 nucleotides are TGCAGTGCTATCCCAGGACACCCCCAAGAGACCCAGTACCTC.